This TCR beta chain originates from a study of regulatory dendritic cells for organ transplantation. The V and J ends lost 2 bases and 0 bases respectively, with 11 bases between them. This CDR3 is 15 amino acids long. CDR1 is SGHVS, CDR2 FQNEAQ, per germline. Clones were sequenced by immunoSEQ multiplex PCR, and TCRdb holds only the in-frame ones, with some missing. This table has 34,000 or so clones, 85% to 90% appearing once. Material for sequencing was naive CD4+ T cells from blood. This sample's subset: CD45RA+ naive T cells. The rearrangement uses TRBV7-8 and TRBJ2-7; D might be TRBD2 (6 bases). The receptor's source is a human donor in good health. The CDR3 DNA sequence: TGTGCCAGCAGCTTATTTCGGGGGATCTCCTACGAGCAGTACTTC. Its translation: CASSLFRGISYEQYF.